The 15 T cell receptor beta chains below were found in one sample sequenced in a study of cytomegalovirus exposure and HLA in healthy donors. Amplification used 60 Vbeta primers and 13 Jbeta primers. Assay used: immunoSEQ multiplex PCR; TCRdb lists only in-frame clones, some missing. The sample lists about 130,000 clones, 73% occurring once. The sample consisted of PBMCs. The origin of the receptors is a woman aged 40 to 50 in good health and CMV-seropositive.

The CDR3 sequence is CASRTGFQPQHF. CDR3 coding DNA: TGTGCCAGCAGAACAGGGTTTCAGCCCCAGCATTTT. The chain joins TRBV27 to TRBJ1-5; TRBD1 is a possible D gene (6 bases). V was clipped by 6 bases and J by 6 bases, with 9 bases between them. Germline values: CDR1 MNHEY, CDR2 SMNVEV (reference sequence). The CDR3 contains 12 residues.

This chain uses TRBV28 with TRBJ2-2, with 11 bases aligning to TRBD2. CDR1 and CDR2 (germline): MDHEN, SYDVKM. The junction had 8 bases not matched to a gene; V was cut back by 7 bases and J by 1 base. The CDR3 has 17 amino acids. As DNA, the CDR3 is TGTGCCAGCACCAAAGGGGGACTAGCGGAGAACACCGGGGAGCTGTTTTTT. Protein: CASTKGGLAENTGELFF.

This sequence joins TRBV4-3 and TRBJ2-1; D is possibly TRBD1 (6 bases). The germline V gene encodes CDR1 LGHNA and CDR2 YSLEER. This CDR3 contains 16 residues. V shed 1 base and J shed 3 bases, with 13 bases lying between them. The CDR3 bases are TGCGCCAGCAGCCAAGGGGACCTGGACAGCTACAATGAGCAGTTCTTC. It codes for CASSQGDLDSYNEQFF.

The rearrangement uses TRBV7-9 and TRBJ2-5, with D unclear. The CDR3 sequence is 15 residues long. Germline CDR1 SEHNR, CDR2 FQNEAQ (reference sequence). Trimming pared 2 bases from V and 4 bases from J, leaving 14 bases between. The DNA of the CDR3 is TGTGCCAGCAGCTTAAGTCCTCCAGGCCGAGAGACCCAGTACTTC. Translation gives CASSLSPPGRETQYF.

V gene TRBV2 combines with J gene TRBJ2-3; TRBD2 aligns across 9 bases. V dropped 7 bases and J dropped 0; count of bases not matched to a gene: 5. The CDR3 runs to 15 residues. Germline CDR1 and CDR2: SNHLY and FYNNEI. CDR3 nucleotides: TGTGCCAGCAATCAGGCGGGAGGGAGCACAGATACGCAGTATTTT. This gives the protein CASNQAGGSTDTQYF. Looking up the rest from reference TRBV2 and TRBJ2-3 gives the full variable domain: EPEVTQTPSHQVTQMGQEVILRCVPISNHLYFYWYRQILGQKVEFLVSFYNNEISEKSEIFDDQFSVERPDGSNFTLKIRSTKLEDSAMYFCASNQAGGSTDTQYFGPGTRLTVL.

This chain joins TRBV27 and TRBJ2-7, with 13 bases aligning to TRBD2. CDR1 is MNHEY and CDR2 is SMNVEV in the germline V gene (reference sequence). This CDR3 comprises 15 residues. J lost 0 bases, V lost 8 bases, and 4 bases had no gene match. In nucleotides, the CDR3 is TGTGCCAGCCGTGGGACTAGCGGGACCTCCTACGAGCAGTACTTC. This sequence encodes CASRGTSGTSYEQYF.

The J gene is TRBJ2-2, the V gene TRBV5-1; the match to TRBD1 covers 9 bases. Germline V lookup: CDR1 SGHRS, CDR2 YFSETQ. V lost 0 bases to trimming and J lost 6 bases; unmatched junction nucleotides: 6. The CDR3 covers 16 residues. For the CDR3, the DNA is TGCGCCAGCAGCTTGGGGGGACAGGGAGCCTCCGGGGAGCTGTTTTTT. Translation gives CASSLGGQGASGELFF.

The chain has TRBV5-1 and TRBJ2-5, with 7 bases matching TRBD2. The closer fit of TRBJ2-7 to the DNA end suggests the J call may be wrong. The CDR3 is made up of 14 amino acids. CDR1 is SGHRS and CDR2 is YFSETQ in the germline V gene. CDR3 nucleotides: TGCGCCAGCAGCTTGGTGGGGGGGGCCTACGAGCAGTACTTC. Its translation: CASSLVGGAYEQYF.

The chain has TRBV10-3 and TRBJ2-7; TRBD1 agrees at 10 bases. Looked up from germline, CDR1 is ENHRY and CDR2 is SYGVKD. This CDR3 comprises 14 residues. Trimming removed 6 bases from V and 5 bases from J; junction bases left unmatched: 7. The CDR3, as DNA: TGTGCCATCAGGGAGGACAGGGGGGACGACGAGCAGTACTTC. This codes for CAIREDRGDDEQYF.

The rearrangement uses TRBV5-5 and TRBJ2-4; 7 nucleotides match TRBD1. The ends lost 5 bases at V and 9 bases at J; junction bases unmatched: 5. The CDR3 spans 12 residues. Germline CDR1 reads SGHKS; CDR2 reads YYEKEE (reference sequence). CDR3 sequence reads: CASSPGQTIQYF. The CDR3 DNA is TGTGCCAGCAGTCCGGGACAGACCATTCAGTACTTC.

This chain joins TRBV30 and TRBJ2-1; possible D gene TRBD2, 6 bases. This CDR3 spans 15 amino acids. V was cut by 4 bases and J by 8 bases, with 21 bases left in between. Germline CDR1 is GTSNPN and CDR2 is SVGIG (reference sequence). Written as DNA, the CDR3 is TGTGCCTGGACCATCCCCGGGACTCTCGAGGATGAGCAGTTCTTC. It encodes CAWTIPGTLEDEQFF.

The chain combines TRBV7-3 with TRBJ2-1; 10 nucleotides line up with TRBD2. Germline CDR1 SGHTA, CDR2 FQGTGA. V was clipped by 2 bases and J by 7 bases; unmatched bases: 5. The CDR3 totals 15 residues. In DNA form, the CDR3 reads TGTGCCAGCAGCTTATCAAGCGGGGGGGCGAATGAGCAGTTCTTC. This codes for CASSLSSGGANEQFF.

This chain links TRBV18 with TRBJ1-3; 7 nucleotides line up with TRBD1. This CDR3 has 15 amino acids. The ends lost 8 bases at V and 3 bases at J; junction bases unmatched: 10. Germline V gene lookup returns CDR1 KGHSH and CDR2 LQKENI. The CDR3 spells CASTTDRVRGNTIYF. In nucleotides, the CDR3 is TGTGCCAGCACTACCGACAGGGTCCGTGGAAACACCATATATTTT.

In DNA, the CDR3 is TGCGCCAGCAGCCAAGATCTTCAGGGGAACTCCTACGAGCAGTACTTC. Translating it yields CASSQDLQGNSYEQYF. The chain joins TRBV4-3 to TRBJ2-7, with D perhaps TRBD1 (6 bases). The V end lost 0 bases, the J end lost 0 bases, and 12 bases lay between the germline ends. Germline V gene data show CDR1 as LGHNA and CDR2 as YSLEER. The CDR3 extends over 16 amino acids.

The chain recombines TRBV7-9 with TRBJ2-7, with D possibly TRBD2 on 5 matching bases. The ends were cut back, 5 bases at V and 2 bases at J, with 13 bases in the middle. Germline-derived CDR1 and CDR2 are SEHNR and FQNEAQ (reference sequence). This CDR3 region has 14 residues. CDR3 region: CASSAGLSPYEQYF. As DNA, the CDR3 is TGTGCCAGCAGCGCCGGACTGAGTCCCTACGAGCAGTACTTC. The full variable domain, rest sourced from reference TRBV7-9 and TRBJ2-7, is DTGVSQNPRHKITKRGQNVTFRCDPISEHNRLYWYRQTLGQGPEFLTYFQNEAQLEKSRLLSDRFSAERPKGSFSTLEIQRTEQGDSAMYLCASSAGLSPYEQYFGPGTRLTVT.